A selection of T cell receptor beta chains follows, all from one sample in a study of blood T cells in healthy people across ages. TCRdb recomputed calls from the 5' RACE reads with MiXCR, one row per CDR3 protein. The data contain approximately 880,000 distinct CDR3 sequences, roughly 52% of them singletons. The sample taken for sequencing was blood. The receptors stem from a man aged 25-45 years in good health. The CDR3 runs from the conserved cysteine through the conserved F or W. Each record gives: CDR3 length, J gene, clone size, D gene, V gene, CDR3 protein, CDR3 DNA. A D gene is named only where the DNA matches it firmly. For some rows the clone size is stated as once, few or many, or as a class when expanded; others skip it.

length: 19; J: TRBJ2-3; size: .; D: .; V: TRBV7-2; CDR3: CAGSLTWASEGALGDTQYF; DNA: TGTGCCGGCAGCTTAACTTGGGCTAGCGAGGGGGCTCTAGGAGATACGCAGTATTTT
length: 13; J: TRBJ2-3; size: once; D: TRBD1; V: TRBV19; CDR3: CASSGQGVDTQYF; DNA: TGTGCCAGTAGTGGACAGGGGGTGGATACGCAGTATTTT
length: 14; J: TRBJ1-1; size: once; D: .; V: TRBV12-3/TRBV12-4; CDR3: CASSGGAVDTEAFF; DNA: TGTGCCAGCTCGGGAGGGGCGGTGGACACTGAAGCTTTCTTT
length: 14; J: TRBJ2-7; size: few; D: .; V: TRBV4-1; CDR3: CASSQDLEAHEQYF; DNA: TGCGCCAGCAGCCAAGATCTGGAAGCCCACGAGCAGTACTTC
length: 14; J: TRBJ2-5; size: .; D: .; V: TRBV29-1; CDR3: CSVRRSRGQETQYF; DNA: TGCAGCGTTAGGCGATCCCGGGGCCAAGAGACCCAGTACTTC
length: 16; J: TRBJ2-3; size: few; D: .; V: TRBV7-3; CDR3: CASSARHRESTDTQYF; DNA: TGTGCCAGCAGCGCCAGGCACAGGGAAAGCACAGATACGCAGTATTTT
length: 14; J: TRBJ2-5; size: .; D: TRBD1; V: TRBV12-3/TRBV12-4; CDR3: CASSSTGGRKTQYF; DNA: TGTGCCAGCAGTTCGACAGGGGGCCGAAAGACCCAGTACTTC
length: 12; J: TRBJ1-1; size: few; D: .; V: TRBV6-6; CDR3: CASSYSSGEAFF; DNA: TGTGCCAGCAGTTACTCCAGCGGTGAAGCTTTCTTT
length: 15; J: TRBJ2-4; size: .; D: .; V: TRBV6-5; CDR3: CASSPQGHVKNIQYF; DNA: TGTGCCAGCAGTCCCCAGGGGCACGTCAAAAACATTCAGTACTTC
length: 14; J: TRBJ2-5; size: .; D: .; V: TRBV27; CDR3: CASSLSGQHGTQYF; DNA: TGTGCCAGCAGTTTATCGGGGCAGCACGGGACCCAGTACTTC
length: 14; J: TRBJ2-5; size: .; D: .; V: TRBV7-9; CDR3: CASSLGSAQETQYF; DNA: TGTGCCAGCAGCTTAGGGAGTGCCCAAGAGACCCAGTACTTC
length: 14; J: TRBJ2-3; size: few; D: .; V: TRBV4-2; CDR3: CASSQNTGTDTQYF; DNA: TGTGCCAGCAGCCAGAATACAGGGACAGATACGCAGTATTTT
length: 17; J: TRBJ2-3; size: few; D: TRBD2; V: TRBV7-2; CDR3: CASSPNPWAGGVDTQYF; DNA: TGTGCCAGCAGCCCCAACCCTTGGGCGGGGGGAGTAGATACGCAGTATTTT
length: 12; J: TRBJ1-2; size: .; D: TRBD1; V: TRBV20-1; CDR3: CSAGGQRHGYTF; DNA: TGCAGTGCTGGGGGACAGCGCCATGGCTACACCTTC
length: 13; J: TRBJ2-1; size: .; D: TRBD1; V: TRBV6-6; CDR3: CASMGQDQETQFF; DNA: TGTGCCAGCATGGGACAGGACCAAGAGACCCAGTTCTTC
length: 13; J: TRBJ2-1; size: .; D: TRBD1; V: TRBV29-1; CDR3: CSVNRGEYNEQFF; DNA: TGCAGCGTCAACAGGGGAGAATACAATGAGCAGTTCTTC
length: 15; J: TRBJ1-2; size: .; D: .; V: TRBV15; CDR3: CATSRATVGFLGYTF; DNA: TGTGCCACCAGCAGGGCGACAGTGGGATTCTTAGGCTACACCTTC
length: 16; J: TRBJ2-7; size: few; D: .; V: TRBV5-1; CDR3: CASSLAGRASSYEQYF; DNA: TGCGCCAGCAGCTTGGCAGGCAGGGCCAGCTCCTACGAGCAGTACTTC
length: 15; J: TRBJ2-4; size: .; D: .; V: TRBV5-1; CDR3: CASSLAYNDGDIQYF; DNA: TGCGCCAGCAGCTTGGCCTACAACGATGGCGACATTCAGTACTTC
length: 12; J: TRBJ2-1; size: few; D: TRBD2; V: TRBV29-1; CDR3: CSLAAPYNEQFF; DNA: TGCAGCCTAGCGGCACCTTACAATGAGCAGTTCTTC
length: 16; J: TRBJ2-1; size: .; D: .; V: TRBV6-2/TRBV6-3; CDR3: CASPRDPPLSYNEQFF; DNA: TGTGCCAGCCCACGGGACCCACCCCTCTCCTACAATGAGCAGTTCTTC
length: 16; J: TRBJ2-7; size: .; D: .; V: TRBV6-2/TRBV6-3; CDR3: CASSYEPGTYSYEQYF; DNA: TGTGCCAGCAGTTACGAGCCGGGGACCTACTCCTACGAGCAGTACTTC
length: 15; J: TRBJ2-5; size: few; D: TRBD1; V: TRBV6-2/TRBV6-3; CDR3: CASKRRTGPRETQYF; DNA: TGTGCCAGCAAACGAAGGACAGGCCCTAGGGAGACCCAGTACTTC
length: 15; J: TRBJ2-3; size: many; D: .; V: TRBV28; CDR3: CASSFFLENTDTQYF; DNA: TGTGCCAGCAGTTTTTTTCTGGAAAACACAGATACGCAGTATTTT
length: 15; J: TRBJ1-4; size: .; D: .; V: TRBV20-1; CDR3: CSARVTGRANEKLFF; DNA: TGCAGTGCTAGAGTCACAGGGCGAGCTAATGAAAAACTGTTTTTT
length: 13; J: TRBJ1-5; size: .; D: .; V: TRBV9; CDR3: CASITEKNQPQHF; DNA: TGTGCCAGCATCACAGAAAAGAATCAGCCCCAGCATTTT
length: 16; J: TRBJ2-3; size: few; D: TRBD1; V: TRBV12-3/TRBV12-4; CDR3: CASRGPIQGATDTQYF; DNA: TGTGCCAGCAGAGGTCCTATACAGGGGGCAACAGATACGCAGTATTTT
length: 15; J: TRBJ2-3; size: .; D: TRBD2; V: TRBV11-3; CDR3: CASKKAGGLPDTQYF; DNA: TGTGCCAGCAAAAAAGCGGGGGGGCTTCCGGATACGCAGTATTTT